Listed here are 24 T cell receptor beta chains from one sample, sequenced in a study of shared clonotypes between healthy human individuals. Measured with immunoSEQ multiplex PCR; TCRdb has only the in-frame clones, and not every one. The sample lists about 2.3 million clones, just over 90% occurring once. Input material: naive CD4+ T cells from PBMCs. The subset was: CD45RA+ positively selected. Every receptor here comes from a man aged 18 to 29 in good health. Some clones in this sample may be carry-over from other donors' samples.

The J gene is TRBJ2-7, the V gene TRBV5-1; 9 nucleotides align to TRBD1. Germline trimming cut 4 bases from V and 0 bases from J; bases unmatched to any gene: 2. The CDR3 contains 14 residues. CDR1 and CDR2 from the germline V gene are SGHRS and YFSETQ. The CDR3 nucleotides are TGCGCCAGCAGCGGGACAGGGAGCTCCTACGAGCAGTACTTC. This gives the protein CASSGTGSSYEQYF.

The V gene is TRBV2, the J gene TRBJ2-1; D remains unclear. Per the germline V gene, CDR1 is SNHLY and CDR2 is FYNNEI. Trimming removed 4 bases from V and 4 bases from J, with 14 bases in between. The CDR3 is 15 residues long. The CDR3 DNA is TGTGCCAGCAGTGTAGAGAACCCTCTTTACAATGAGCAGTTCTTC. As protein: CASSVENPLYNEQFF.

This clone was seen just once. This chain connects TRBV4-3 to TRBJ2-7; D gene ambiguous. Between the trimmed V and J ends, which lost 0 bases and 2 bases, there was a span of 5 bases. This CDR3 is built from 13 residues. CDR1 LGHNA and CDR2 YSLEER come from the germline V gene. The CDR3 here is CASSQESAYEQYF. The DNA of the CDR3 is TGCGCCAGCAGCCAAGAATCGGCCTACGAGCAGTACTTC.

The genes are TRBV27 and TRBJ1-2; 9 bases match TRBD1. The CDR3 is made up of 17 amino acids. Germline CDR1 is MNHEY and CDR2 is SMNVEV (reference sequence). V lost 2 bases to trimming and J lost 0 bases; unmatched junction nucleotides: 7. The DNA for the CDR3 is TGTGCCAGCAGTTTAGAGTGGACAGGGGTGTCTAACTATGGCTACACCTTC. This translates into CASSLEWTGVSNYGYTF.

This clone was recorded once. Other nucleotide sequences in the sample specify the same CDR3. J is TRBJ2-5 and V is TRBV18; D remains ambiguous. The CDR3 has 13 residues. The germline V gene encodes CDR1 KGHSH and CDR2 LQKENI. Trimming shortened V by 2 bases and J by 4 bases, and 8 bases separated the two germline ends. As DNA, the CDR3 is TGTGCCAGCTCACCAGGCAGTTCAGAGACCCAGTACTTC. It specifies CASSPGSSETQYF.

The chain links TRBV6-5 to TRBJ2-2; 10 bases align to TRBD2. Germline V lookup: CDR1 MNHEY, CDR2 SVGAGI. The CDR3 length is 15 residues. With V trimmed by 7 bases and J by 0 bases, 2 bases remained unmatched. Written as DNA, the CDR3 is TGTGCCAGCAACCTAGCGGGAGCGAACACCGGGGAGCTGTTTTTT. This codes for CASNLAGANTGELFF.

The rearrangement joins TRBV28 to TRBJ2-2; 7 nucleotides line up with TRBD1. Germline V lookup: CDR1 MDHEN, CDR2 SYDVKM. The J segment lost 4 bases and the V segment lost 6 bases, leaving 5 bases of the junction unmatched. This CDR3 region has 14 residues. This CDR3 is CASSPGQSTGELFF. The CDR3 DNA reads as TGTGCCAGCAGCCCGGGACAGTCCACCGGGGAGCTGTTTTTT.

The chain uses TRBV5-1 and TRBJ1-1; D not resolved. The CDR3 covers 14 residues. The germline gives CDR1 SGHRS, CDR2 YFSETQ. V was cut by 4 bases and J by 2 bases, with 12 bases left in between. As DNA, the CDR3 is TGCGCCAGCAGCCTTGGACTGATCAACACTGAAGCTTTCTTT. Its protein product is CASSLGLINTEAFF.

The chain has TRBV7-7 and TRBJ2-1; no clear D gene. CDR1 and CDR2 (germline): SSHAT, FNYEAQ (reference sequence). This CDR3 has 13 residues. The V end was cut by 5 bases, the J end by 7 bases, with 12 bases between. The CDR3 DNA sequence: TGTGCCAGCAGCATGGGTCTTTTAAATGAGCAGTTCTTC. It specifies CASSMGLLNEQFF.

The V and J genes are TRBV19 and TRBJ1-1, with TRBD1 matching over 10 bases. The length of the CDR3 is 14 residues. The germline V gene encodes CDR1 LNHDA and CDR2 SQIVND (reference sequence). The trim removed 4 bases at V and 8 bases at J, leaving 7 bases unmatched. CDR3 DNA: TGTGCCAGTAGTAAAGGGACAGGGGCAGGAGAAGCTTTCTTT. Protein sequence: CASSKGTGAGEAFF.

V and J are TRBV6-1 and TRBJ2-5; 8 bases agree with TRBD1. Germline CDR1 and CDR2: MNHNS and SASEGT. After removal of 2 bases from V and 4 bases from J, the junction contained 6 bases not matched to a gene. This CDR3 spans 15 amino acids. The CDR3 nucleotides are TGTGCCAGCAGTGAAATGGGACAGGTCGGAGAGACCCAGTACTTC. This translates into CASSEMGQVGETQYF.

The chain uses TRBV2 and TRBJ2-7, with D possibly TRBD2 on 5 matching bases. Germline V CDR1 and CDR2: SNHLY, FYNNEI. The CDR3 contains 13 residues. V lost 9 bases, J lost 2 bases, and 14 bases lay in between. The CDR3 bases are TGTGCCAGTGTGTTAGCGCAGACCTACGAGCAGTACTTC. It codes for CASVLAQTYEQYF.

This chain uses TRBV5-4 with TRBJ2-1, with D tentatively TRBD2 (5 bases). The CDR3 is 15 residues long. Germline V lookup: CDR1 SGHNT, CDR2 YYREEE (reference sequence). V gave up 4 bases and J gave up 1 base, with 12 bases separating them. The CDR3 spells CASSVPGSSYNEQFF. The CDR3 DNA sequence: TGTGCCAGCAGCGTGCCGGGATCATCCTACAATGAGCAGTTCTTC.

This clone came up a few times. The chain links TRBV5-4 to TRBJ1-1; no definite D call. CDR1 is SGHNT and CDR2 is YYREEE in the germline V gene (reference sequence). Between the trimmed V and J ends, which lost 0 bases and 0 bases, there was a span of 6 bases. The CDR3 loop spans 14 amino acids. DNA of the CDR3: TGTGCCAGCAGCTTGGCCGTCGTGAACACTGAAGCTTTCTTT. Protein product: CASSLAVVNTEAFF.

The chain uses TRBV4-3 and TRBJ1-1; D is undetermined. Per the germline V gene, CDR1 is LGHNA and CDR2 is YSLEER. The V end lost 3 bases, the J end lost 7 bases, and 12 bases lay between the germline ends. The CDR3 is 13 residues long. Here the CDR3 reads CASSQVNSREAFF. The CDR3 bases are TGCGCCAGCAGCCAGGTCAACAGCCGTGAAGCTTTCTTT.

The chain employs TRBV6-1 and TRBJ2-7, with TRBD2 as a possible D gene (6 bases). V was trimmed by 1 base and J by 9 bases, leaving 19 bases between them. The length of the CDR3 is 15 residues. From germline, CDR1 is MNHNS and CDR2 SASEGT. CDR3 nucleotides: TGTGCCAGCAGTGAAGAGGCGGGATTTTCCCTGGGGCAGTACTTC. This gives the protein CASSEEAGFSLGQYF.

This clone was observed a single time. V and J are TRBV7-3 and TRBJ2-2; D is unresolved. The CDR3 consists of 16 residues. V was clipped by 2 bases and J by 0 bases, with 10 bases between them. Germline CDR1 SGHTA, CDR2 FQGTGA. Here the CDR3 reads CASSLLPSTNTGELFF. The CDR3 DNA follows: TGTGCCAGCAGCTTACTCCCTAGTACGAACACCGGGGAGCTGTTTTTT.

The rearrangement uses TRBV2 and TRBJ2-1; the match to TRBD2 covers 8 bases. Per the germline V gene, CDR1 is SNHLY and CDR2 is FYNNEI. The V gene end was trimmed by 5 bases and the J gene end by 1 base; junction bases not matched to a gene: 4. This CDR3 has 15 amino acids. CDR3 amino acids: CASSRLAGSYNEQFF. The CDR3 nucleotides are TGTGCCAGCAGTCGGTTAGCGGGATCCTACAATGAGCAGTTCTTC. Full variable domain (missing parts from reference TRBV2 and TRBJ2-1): EPEVTQTPSHQVTQMGQEVILRCVPISNHLYFYWYRQILGQKVEFLVSFYNNEISEKSEIFDDQFSVERPDGSNFTLKIRSTKLEDSAMYFCASSRLAGSYNEQFFGPGTRLTVL.

The CDR3 DNA reads as TGTGCCAGCAGTGAAGCCGGACCCCCGGGCACCATATATTTT. It encodes CASSEAGPPGTIYF. J is TRBJ1-3 and V is TRBV6-1; D is unclear. Per the germline V gene, CDR1 is MNHNS and CDR2 is SASEGT. V was pared by 0 bases and J by 9 bases, with 12 bases between. The CDR3 has 14 residues.

CDR3 protein: CASSSSNAGTDYTGELFF. The CDR3 DNA sequence: TGTGCCAGCAGCTCGAGTAACGCCGGGACGGACTACACCGGGGAGCTGTTTTTT. The genes are TRBV7-3 and TRBJ2-2; D is possibly TRBD1 or TRBD2 (5 bases each). Germline CDR1 reads SGHTA; CDR2 reads FQGTGA. Trimming removed 4 bases from V and 3 bases from J, with 21 bases in between. The CDR3 spans 18 residues.

This rearrangement joins TRBV9 to TRBJ2-3; D gene unclear. V was trimmed by 2 bases and J by 0 bases, leaving 13 bases between them. The CDR3 is 16 residues long. The germline CDR1 and CDR2 sequences are SGDLS and YYNGEE. CDR3: CASSVWAVLSTDTQYF. DNA of the CDR3: TGTGCCAGCAGCGTCTGGGCGGTACTAAGCACAGATACGCAGTATTTT.

This chain connects TRBV28 to TRBJ1-2; tentatively, D is TRBD1 (6 bases). The V gene lost 7 bases and the J gene lost 2 bases, with 20 bases spanning the gap. The CDR3 extends over 16 amino acids. CDR1 and CDR2 (germline): MDHEN, SYDVKM. CDR3 nucleotide sequence: TGTGCCAGCATCCCCACGCGGGGGGCGAAGAACTATGGCTACACCTTC. Amino acids: CASIPTRGAKNYGYTF.

The chain links TRBV9 to TRBJ2-1, with D uncertain. Trimming took 3 bases from V and 8 from J, leaving 21 bases between them. The CDR3 is 16 amino acids. CDR1 and CDR2 (germline): SGDLS, YYNGEE. The CDR3 region has the DNA TGTGCCAGCAGCGCCTCGGTAAGGGCTAGACGCGATGAGCAGTTCTTC. Residues: CASSASVRARRDEQFF.

This clone was seen once. The gene calls are TRBV27 and TRBJ2-5; 8 bases fit TRBD2. The CDR3 covers 14 residues. From germline, CDR1 is MNHEY and CDR2 SMNVEV (reference sequence). V lost 5 bases and J lost 4; bases outside the gene matches: 6. Written as DNA, the CDR3 is TGTGCCAGCAGTCCCGGGACTAGGGGAGAGACCCAGTACTTC. Its protein is CASSPGTRGETQYF.